This T cell receptor beta chain was captured in a study of blood T cell repertoires in COVID-19. Across the study: The analysed material was cDNA or gDNA that came from T cells, B-cell-depleted T cells, or PBMCs.

Germline V gives CDR1 LNHDA, CDR2 SQIVND (reference sequence). The V end was cut by 3 bases, the J end by 1 base, with 9 bases between. There are 14 residues in the CDR3. Assay: immunoSEQ multiplex PCR; the TCRdb copy retains only in-frame clones and omits some. The sample records 60,000 to 90,000 clones, around 84% being singletons. The sequence was obtained from a man aged 45-65 years with acute or convalescent COVID-19. The chain has TRBV19 and TRBJ1-2; tentatively, D is TRBD1 (5 bases). Material: peripheral blood. Here the CDR3 DNA reads TGTGCCAGTAGTATCGGGGGGGATAACTATGGCTACACCTTC. It is translated as CASSIGGDNYGYTF.